This TCR beta chain derives from a study of lung T cells in sarcoidosis with Löfgren's syndrome. J was trimmed by 1 base and V by 6 bases; bases with no gene match: 13. Germline V CDR1 and CDR2: MNHNS, SASEGT. The CDR3 loop spans 18 amino acids. This clonotype came up many times. TCRdb passed the reads through MiXCR, listing each CDR3 protein once. This sample yields fewer than 80,000 distinct CDR3 sequences, of which 20% to 25% are seen a single time; about 2.3% belongs to the top ten. This chain joins TRBV6-1 and TRBJ2-1; 9 bases agree with TRBD2. The sample taken for sequencing was CD4+ T cells from PBMCs. The receptor comes from a human donor with sarcoidosis (Löfgren's syndrome or another form), or a control subject (not recorded which). CDR3 nucleotide sequence: TGTGCCAGCAGCCCGAAGAGTAAAGCGGGAGGATCCTACAATGAGCAGTTCTTC. This translates into CASSPKSKAGGSYNEQFF.